This T cell receptor (beta chain) was identified during a study of spatial heterogeneity in lung cancer. As for the study in general: The average count in raw reads for each unique TCR and UMI combination exceeded eight appearances.

As for time point: sample taken at primary tumor resection. Whole RNA from tumor, nontumor lung or frozen PBMC was sequenced unsorted. Unique molecular identifiers tagged every individual TCR cDNA molecule. Via MiXCR, TCRdb re-called the 5' RACE reads, giving one row per CDR3 protein. This sample has about 48,000 distinct CDR3 sequences, with approximately 5.3% found just once. This clonotype was observed at least ten times. V gave up 4 bases and J gave up 11 bases, with 14 bases separating them. The CDR3 runs 12 residues. Per the germline V gene, CDR1 is MNHEY and CDR2 is SMNVEV (reference sequence). This sequence originates from a male donor with early-stage non-small cell lung cancer. V usage is TRBV27 and J usage is TRBJ1-1; D remains ambiguous. Sequences were derived from PBMCs, sampled at surgery. The CDR3 DNA follows: TGTGCCAGCAGTTCAGAGGGTGACGAGGCTTTCTTT. This codes for CASSSEGDEAFF.